These 22 T cell receptor beta chains were all obtained from the same sample, sequenced in a study of vaccination effects on CD4 cells after COVID-19. Only in-frame clones appear in the TCRdb table, and some are missing; sequencing was by immunoSEQ multiplex PCR. The sample shows 70,000 to 95,000 clones, about 74% of them seen only once. ViraFEST used viral peptide pools to expand antigen-specific CD4+ T cells before sequencing. Upon completion of 10 to 11 days in culture, CD4+ T cells were isolated. No antigen is known for these receptors. Sample: CD4+ T cells from PBMCs cultured with HCoV-229E spike peptides, taken before COVID-19 vaccination. The receptors were gathered from a human donor who received a COVID-19 vaccine.

The chain uses TRBV19 and TRBJ1-1; D call uncertain. Trimming shortened V by 5 bases and J by 0 bases, and 13 bases separated the two germline ends. The length of the CDR3 is 15 residues. From germline, CDR1 is LNHDA and CDR2 SQIVND (reference sequence). CDR3 DNA: TGTGCCAGTAGTCCAATCCAAACAGTGAACACTGAAGCTTTCTTT. It translates to CASSPIQTVNTEAFF.

The chain carries TRBV28 and TRBJ1-2, with a weak D call TRBD1 (5 bases). The CDR3 is 13 residues long. V was clipped by 4 bases and J by 4 bases, with 10 bases between them. Germline loops: CDR1 MDHEN, CDR2 SYDVKM. The CDR3 sequence is CASSSGLGYGYTF. The CDR3 region has the DNA TGTGCCAGCAGTTCGGGGCTCGGCTATGGCTACACCTTC.

This rearrangement joins TRBV9 to TRBJ1-1; D not certain. V lost 0 bases, J lost 7 bases, and 10 bases lay in between. The CDR3 has 13 amino acids. CDR1 is SGDLS and CDR2 is YYNGEE in the germline V gene. In DNA form, the CDR3 reads TGTGCCAGCAGCGTAGATCTGCGGGGTGAAGCTTTCTTT. As protein: CASSVDLRGEAFF.

V and J are TRBV11-2 and TRBJ2-5; 12 bases map to TRBD2. This CDR3 has 16 amino acids. Unmatched junction bases numbered 9, after V lost 5 bases and J lost 5 bases. Germline loops: CDR1 SGHAT, CDR2 FQNNGV. CDR3 nucleotides: TGTGCCAGCAGCCTTGGACTAGCGGGGACGATGGAGACCCAGTACTTC. It is translated as CASSLGLAGTMETQYF.

About this clone itself: One end of the junction varies from germline; a read error may be responsible. This chain connects TRBV6-1 to TRBJ1-6; 8 bases are shared with TRBD1. CDR3 length: 15 residues. Germline V lookup: CDR1 MNHNS, CDR2 SASEGT. Here the CDR3 DNA reads TGTGCCAGCAGAGAAGTTCGACAGGGGTCTTCGCCCCTCCACTTT. This encodes CASREVRQGSSPLHF.

The rearrangement uses TRBV7-2 and TRBJ2-1; 7 nucleotides align to TRBD2. The trim removed 0 bases at V and 6 bases at J, leaving 2 bases unmatched. The CDR3 has 14 amino acids. The V gene's germline CDR1 is SGHTA and CDR2 FQGNSA. This CDR3 reads CASSLAGGGNEQFF. CDR3 sequence (DNA): TGTGCCAGCAGCTTAGCGGGGGGGGGCAATGAGCAGTTCTTC.

The V call is TRBV7-2, the J call TRBJ1-1; D is perhaps TRBD1 (6 bases). V dropped 3 bases and J dropped 7 bases, with 15 bases sitting between them. This CDR3 contains 14 residues. Germline CDR1 is SGHTA and CDR2 is FQGNSA. The CDR3 here is CASSFKTGPIEAFF. CDR3 coding DNA: TGTGCCAGCAGCTTTAAGACAGGACCCATTGAAGCTTTCTTT.

This clone was counted once. This sequence joins TRBV5-6 and TRBJ1-3; D gene unclear. Trimming left V 0 bases short and J 8 bases short, with 9 bases between. The germline CDR1 and CDR2 sequences are SGHDT and YYEEEE. This CDR3 has 13 residues. In DNA, the CDR3 is TGTGCCAGCAGCTTGGAACTGAAGGACACCATATATTTT. Its translation is CASSLELKDTIYF.

This clone was seen once. The chain joins TRBV9 to TRBJ2-3, with D unclear. Germline assignment: CDR1 SGDLS and CDR2 YYNGEE. The ends were cut back, 0 bases at V and 3 bases at J, with 5 bases in the middle. CDR3 size: 13 residues. The CDR3 loop is CASSVVSTDTQYF. The CDR3 DNA reads TGTGCCAGCAGCGTAGTAAGTACAGATACGCAGTATTTT. Full variable domain (missing parts from reference TRBV9 and TRBJ2-3): DSGVTQTPKHLITATGQRVTLRCSPRSGDLSVYWYQQSLDQGLQFLIQYYNGEERAKGNILERFSAQQFPDLHSELNLSSLELGDSALYFCASSVVSTDTQYFGPGTRLTVL.

The chain is built from TRBV7-2 and TRBJ2-1, with 7 bases identical to TRBD2. The CDR3 runs 13 residues. Losses at the gene ends were 4 bases for V and 9 bases for J; bases not matched to a gene: 6. CDR1 SGHTA and CDR2 FQGNSA come from the germline V gene. CDR3 bases: TGTGCCAGCAGCTGGACTAGGATGGCTGAGCAGTTCTTC. Its protein is CASSWTRMAEQFF.

This clone appeared a single time. Here the CDR3 DNA reads TGTGCCAGCAGCTTCAGGGACCGAAGTCTCAATGAGCAGTTCTTC. This gives the protein CASSFRDRSLNEQFF. V gene TRBV5-5 combines with J gene TRBJ2-1, with D perhaps matching TRBD1 or TRBD2 (5 bases each). Germline V gives CDR1 SGHKS, CDR2 YYEKEE (reference sequence). Trimming took 2 bases from V and 6 from J, leaving 15 bases between them. This CDR3 has 15 residues.

The V and J genes are TRBV29-1 and TRBJ1-1; 7 bases map to TRBD1. Germline trimming cut 4 bases from V and 4 bases from J; bases unmatched to any gene: 9. The CDR3 spans 14 residues. The V gene's germline CDR1 is SQVTM and CDR2 ANQGSEA. Here the CDR3 reads CSVGRTGVVTEAFF. CDR3 DNA: TGCAGCGTTGGAAGAACAGGGGTGGTCACTGAAGCTTTCTTT.

This chain connects TRBV6-2 or TRBV6-3 to TRBJ1-5, with TRBD1 matching over 9 bases. CDR3 length: 13 amino acids. Trimming removed 4 bases from V and 6 bases from J; junction bases left unmatched: 1. CDR1 is MNHEY, CDR2 SVGEGT, per germline. This CDR3 is CASSLQGAQPQHF. The CDR3 coding sequence is TGTGCCAGCAGTTTACAGGGGGCTCAGCCCCAGCATTTT.

This chain joins TRBV7-3 and TRBJ2-2, with 7 bases identical to TRBD1. Trimming removed 1 base from V and 1 base from J; junction bases left unmatched: 3. The CDR3 spans 16 residues. Per germline, CDR1 SGHTA and CDR2 FQGTGA. The CDR3 coding sequence is TGTGCCAGCAGCTTAAATCAGGGGGTGAACACCGGGGAGCTGTTTTTT. This codes for CASSLNQGVNTGELFF.

This clone was counted only a few times. The chain couples TRBV4-3 to TRBJ1-1, with 8 bases matching TRBD1. Germline assignment: CDR1 LGHNA and CDR2 YSLEER. The CDR3 has 15 residues. With V trimmed by 2 bases and J by 4 bases, 6 bases remained unmatched. The CDR3: CASSQSDRAGTEAFF. CDR3 in DNA: TGCGCCAGCAGCCAATCGGACAGGGCTGGCACTGAAGCTTTCTTT.

The V and J genes are TRBV19 and TRBJ1-1; D perhaps matches TRBD1 (5 bases). The CDR3 is 13 residues long. V lost 4 bases and J lost 7, with 13 bases in between. Germline CDR1 and CDR2: LNHDA and SQIVND (reference sequence). CDR3 loop: CASSRGDRGEAFF. The CDR3 coding sequence is TGTGCCAGTAGTAGAGGAGACAGAGGTGAAGCTTTCTTT.

The V call is TRBV2, the J call TRBJ2-3; D possibly corresponds to TRBD1 (6 bases). The germline V gene has CDR1 SNHLY and CDR2 FYNNEI. This CDR3 contains 15 residues. V was cut by 4 bases and J by 0 bases, with 11 bases left in between. CDR3 region: CASSVRDTSTDTQYF. The CDR3 nucleotides read TGTGCCAGCAGTGTAAGGGACACCAGCACAGATACGCAGTATTTT.

V and J are TRBV5-1 and TRBJ1-5; D ambiguous. The V and J ends lost 4 bases and 2 bases respectively, with 10 bases between them. Germline loops: CDR1 SGHRS, CDR2 YFSETQ. This CDR3 spans 14 amino acids. The CDR3: CASSKDVGNQPQHF. As DNA, the CDR3 is TGCGCCAGCAGCAAGGATGTGGGCAATCAGCCCCAGCATTTT.

V and J are TRBV5-1 and TRBJ1-2; weak D call: TRBD1 (6 bases). Trimming took 4 bases from V and 1 from J, leaving 11 bases between them. The CDR3 spans 14 residues. Per the germline V gene, CDR1 is SGHRS and CDR2 is YFSETQ. The CDR3 nucleotides are TGCGCCAGCAGCCGGGAGGGGGTTAACTATGGCTACACCTTC. This sequence encodes CASSREGVNYGYTF.

The table lists this clone with a few counts. V is TRBV29-1 and J is TRBJ1-1; D is unresolved. The CDR3 consists of 12 residues. The germline V gene encodes CDR1 SQVTM and CDR2 ANQGSEA. The V end lost 2 bases, the J end lost 0 bases, and 4 bases lay between the germline ends. CDR3 in amino acids: CSVERLNTEAFF. In DNA form, the CDR3 reads TGCAGCGTTGAACGATTGAACACTGAAGCTTTCTTT. The entire variable domain, with the rest obtained from reference TRBV29-1 and TRBJ1-1, is as follows: SAVISQKPSRDICQRGTSLTIQCQVDSQVTMMFWYRQQPGQSLTLIATANQGSEATYESGFVIDKFPISRPNLTFSTLTVSNMSPEDSSIYLCSVERLNTEAFFGQGTRLTVV.

The chain carries TRBV5-4 and TRBJ2-5; D remains ambiguous. The CDR3 is 14 residues long. Germline CDR1 SGHNT, CDR2 YYREEE (reference sequence). Trimming left V 4 bases short and J 0 bases short, with 10 bases between. CDR3 sequence: CASSPAGYQETQYF. Written as DNA, the CDR3 is TGTGCCAGCAGCCCGGCAGGCTACCAAGAGACCCAGTACTTC.

The count of this clone is one. The V call is TRBV5-5, the J call TRBJ2-7; 13 bases line up with TRBD2. The trim removed 4 bases at V and 6 bases at J, leaving 7 bases unmatched. Germline V gives CDR1 SGHKS, CDR2 YYEKEE (reference sequence). The CDR3 sequence is 15 residues long. CDR3 loop: CASSPTSGGAGEQYV. CDR3 nucleotide sequence: TGTGCCAGCAGCCCTACTAGCGGGGGGGCTGGCGAGCAGTACGTC.